One and the same sample provided the 29 T cell receptor beta chains below, sequenced in a study of blood T cells in healthy people across ages. Primers used in a second PCR of about 6 to 12 cycles were a sample-barcoded 5' primer and a J-beta primer mix. TCRdb itself ran the 5' RACE reads through MiXCR, one entry per CDR3 protein. The sample lists about 1,400,000 distinct CDR3 sequences; roughly 59% were seen once. The sample consisted of blood. All receptors come from a man younger than 30 in good health.

The chain is built from TRBV20-1 and TRBJ1-6; 7 bases map to TRBD1. There are 14 residues in the CDR3. Germline CDR1 and CDR2: DFQATT and SNEGSKA (reference sequence). Trimming removed 6 bases from V and 7 bases from J; junction bases left unmatched: 9. CDR3 amino acids: CSAPTGIGNSPLHF. CDR3 DNA sequence: TGCAGTGCCCCGACAGGGATCGGGAATTCACCCCTCCACTTT.

This clonotype was seen more than once but under ten times. The V and J genes are TRBV11-3 and TRBJ2-1; D might be TRBD1 (5 bases). The germline V and J ends were trimmed by 2 bases and 6 bases, with 8 bases remaining between them. Looked up from germline, CDR1 is SGHNT and CDR2 is YENEEA. The CDR3 length is 13 residues. CDR3 in amino acids: CASSLSRVNEQFF. CDR3 DNA: TGTGCCAGCAGCTTATCCAGGGTCAATGAGCAGTTCTTC.

V usage is TRBV6-1 and J usage is TRBJ2-1; TRBD1 is a possible D gene (6 bases). V lost 4 bases and J lost 8, with 21 bases in between. Germline V gene lookup returns CDR1 MNHNS and CDR2 SASEGT. The CDR3 runs 16 residues. CDR3 nucleotides: TGTGCCAGCAGTGCCACCGGGACACCAGGGAACCATGAGCAGTTCTTC. Amino acid sequence: CASSATGTPGNHEQFF.

The chain joins TRBV7-9 to TRBJ2-1; unclear D gene. CDR1 and CDR2 from the germline V gene are SEHNR and FQNEAQ (reference sequence). Trimming pared 5 bases from V and 9 bases from J, leaving 20 bases between. This CDR3 contains 15 residues. This chain's CDR3 is CASSRLALRAAEQFF. The CDR3 nucleotides are TGTGCCAGCAGCCGCTTAGCCCTAAGGGCTGCTGAGCAGTTCTTC.

The J gene is TRBJ2-1, the V gene TRBV7-2, with 7 positions matching TRBD1. The CDR3 is 15 amino acids. Germline V gene sequence: CDR1 SGHTA, CDR2 FQGNSA. Trimming took 5 bases from V and 4 from J; bases not matched to a gene: 8. DNA of the CDR3: TGTGCCAGCAGCCCGGGGACAGCCGAATACAATGAGCAGTTCTTC. Translated, it gives CASSPGTAEYNEQFF.

The chain employs TRBV4-1 and TRBJ2-1; tentatively, D is TRBD2 (6 bases). V dropped 1 base and J dropped 4 bases, with 14 bases sitting between them. The germline V gene encodes CDR1 MGHRA and CDR2 YSYEKL. The CDR3 contains 16 residues. The CDR3 loop reads CASSQVARGAYNEQFF. CDR3 in DNA: TGCGCCAGCAGCCAAGTGGCTCGCGGGGCATACAATGAGCAGTTCTTC.

This clonotype came up once. The V gene is TRBV5-1, the J gene TRBJ2-7, with a tentative D call TRBD2 (5 bases). V was cut by 4 bases and J by 0 bases, with 17 bases left in between. The CDR3 extends over 16 amino acids. CDR1 is SGHRS, CDR2 YFSETQ, per germline. This chain's CDR3 is CASSPGRGHSSYEQYF. The CDR3 coding sequence is TGCGCCAGCAGCCCTGGTCGGGGTCATAGCTCCTACGAGCAGTACTTC.

This clonotype has a handful of counts. CDR3 nucleotides: TGCGCCAGCAGCTTCCTTCGGGGGCTTCGTGGCTACACCTTC. Its protein product is CASSFLRGLRGYTF. The rearrangement links TRBV5-1 to TRBJ1-2, with a weak D call TRBD1 (6 bases). Germline assignment: CDR1 SGHRS and CDR2 YFSETQ. Trimming stripped 2 bases from V and 7 bases from J, with 15 bases between. This CDR3 contains 14 residues.

The chain recombines TRBV6-6 with TRBJ1-5; D gene unclear. Germline assignment: CDR1 MNHNY and CDR2 SVGAGI (reference sequence). Trimming left V 7 bases short and J 3 bases short, with 10 bases between. The CDR3 sequence is 13 residues long. DNA for the CDR3: TGTGCCAGCAAGGGCGGTGTCAATCAGCCCCAGCATTTT. It yields the protein CASKGGVNQPQHF.

This chain connects TRBV20-1 to TRBJ2-1, with 9 positions matching TRBD2. Germline CDR1 is DFQATT and CDR2 is SNEGSKA (reference sequence). The junction had 9 bases not matched to a gene; V was cut back by 5 bases and J by 4 bases. The CDR3 loop spans 15 amino acids. The CDR3 protein is CSAHPGTSRYNEQFF. DNA of the CDR3: TGCAGTGCTCACCCCGGGACTAGCCGGTACAATGAGCAGTTCTTC.

The chain links TRBV21-1 to TRBJ2-7; the table's D call, TRBD1, was not checked against the DNA. TRBV21-1 has pseudogene status. There are 13 residues in the CDR3. CDR3 amino acids: CAGEGTATYEQYF. CDR3 nucleotides: TGTGCCGGAGAGGGGACAGCAACGTACGAGCAGTACTTC.

This clonotype was detected only a few times. The chain has TRBV9 and TRBJ1-4; tentative D call: TRBD1 (5 bases). The CDR3 has 13 residues. Trimming took off 5 bases at V and 6 bases at J, with 11 bases between the two ends. CDR1 is SGDLS, CDR2 YYNGEE, per germline. CDR3 amino acids: CASSSGMDEKLFF. The CDR3 DNA sequence: TGTGCCAGCAGTTCAGGGATGGATGAAAAACTGTTTTTT. Complete variable domain (other parts from reference TRBV9 and TRBJ1-4): DSGVTQTPKHLITATGQRVTLRCSPRSGDLSVYWYQQSLDQGLQFLIQYYNGEERAKGNILERFSAQQFPDLHSELNLSSLELGDSALYFCASSSGMDEKLFFGSGTQLSVL.

The rearrangement uses TRBV5-6 and TRBJ2-7; tentative D call: TRBD2 (6 bases). Germline-derived CDR1 and CDR2 are SGHDT and YYEEEE. The CDR3 has 13 amino acids. Deletions cut 4 bases from V and 2 bases from J, with 10 bases between. CDR3 amino acids: CASSPTRPYEQYF. CDR3 bases: TGTGCCAGCAGCCCGACTAGGCCCTACGAGCAGTACTTC.

J is TRBJ2-7 and V is TRBV10-1; D call uncertain. The CDR3 has 12 amino acids. V was cut by 1 base and J by 8 bases, with 9 bases left in between. Germline V gene sequence: CDR1 WNHNN, CDR2 SYGVQD (reference sequence). In nucleotides, the CDR3 is TGCGCCAGCAGTGAGTACCTAACTAAGCAGTACTTC. Residues: CASSEYLTKQYF.

In the case of this clonotype: One junction end does not reproduce the germline sequence, and a read error may be involved. The CDR3 nucleotides are TGTGTCAGCAGTCGGACAAATCGAGGGAATCAGCCCCAGCATTTT. Translated, it gives CVSSRTNRGNQPQHF. V gene TRBV12-3 or TRBV12-4 combines with J gene TRBJ1-5, with D maybe TRBD1 (5 bases). The CDR3 extends over 15 amino acids.

This rearrangement joins TRBV12-3 or TRBV12-4 to TRBJ2-1, with 12 bases identical to TRBD2. V lost 6 bases and J lost 7; bases outside the gene matches: 10. The CDR3 covers 16 residues. The CDR3 nucleotides read TGTGCCAGCAGCACTAGCGGGAGGTGGGTTAGGAATGAGCAGTTCTTC. It specifies CASSTSGRWVRNEQFF.

This chain connects TRBV20-1 to TRBJ2-1; D remains unclear. Trimming took 1 base from V and 1 from J, leaving 11 bases between them. Germline-derived CDR1 and CDR2 are DFQATT and SNEGSKA (reference sequence). This CDR3 is 15 amino acids long. The CDR3 is CSARGDKGSYNEQFF. In nucleotides, the CDR3 is TGCAGTGCTAGAGGGGATAAGGGATCCTACAATGAGCAGTTCTTC.

This rearrangement joins TRBV5-4 to TRBJ2-3, with 11 bases lining up with TRBD2. CDR1 and CDR2 (germline): SGHNT, YYREEE (reference sequence). The CDR3 spans 16 residues. V dropped 2 bases and J dropped 6; count of bases not matched to a gene: 8. DNA of the CDR3: TGTGCCAGCAGCTTTTTAGCGGGGGGGGTTTCGGATACGCAGTATTTT. The encoded protein is CASSFLAGGVSDTQYF.

This clonotype was counted between two and nine times. This chain connects TRBV29-1 to TRBJ2-1, with 10 bases lining up with TRBD2. V lost 0 bases, J lost 7 bases, and 12 bases stayed unmatched. CDR1 and CDR2 from the germline V gene are SQVTM and ANQGSEA. This CDR3 comprises 17 residues. This CDR3 reads CSVEDPLLAGVNNEQFF. The CDR3 coding sequence is TGCAGCGTTGAAGACCCCTTGCTAGCGGGAGTTAATAATGAGCAGTTCTTC.

The V call is TRBV20-1, the J call TRBJ2-4, with TRBD2 matching 12 bases. The DNA matches TRBJ2-7 better at its end, which makes the J call doubtful. Germline CDR1 reads DFQATT; CDR2 reads SNEGSKA (reference sequence). This CDR3 has 13 residues. The CDR3 DNA is TGCAGTGCTATGACTAGCGGGGGCTACGAGCAGTACTTC. Amino acids: CSAMTSGGYEQYF.

Here the CDR3 reads CSVELVVTNEKLFF. CDR3 DNA: TGCAGCGTTGAGCTCGTGGTCACTAATGAAAAACTGTTTTTT. The chain employs TRBV29-1 and TRBJ1-4; D unresolved. The V gene's germline CDR1 is SQVTM and CDR2 ANQGSEA. The CDR3 covers 14 residues. V shed 3 bases and J shed 2 bases, with 10 bases lying between them. Based on the CDR3 plus reference TRBV29-1 and TRBJ1-4, the full variable domain is SAVISQKPSRDICQRGTSLTIQCQVDSQVTMMFWYRQQPGQSLTLIATANQGSEATYESGFVIDKFPISRPNLTFSTLTVSNMSPEDSSIYLCSVELVVTNEKLFFGSGTQLSVL.

V gene TRBV9 combines with J gene TRBJ2-7; tentative D call: TRBD2 (6 bases). Trimming removed 5 bases from V and 9 bases from J, with 21 bases in between. The CDR3 is made up of 14 amino acids. Germline V gives CDR1 SGDLS, CDR2 YYNGEE. The DNA of the CDR3 is TGTGCCAGCAGTAGTAGCGGTGACCCCCTAAGGCAGTACTTC. Its protein product is CASSSSGDPLRQYF.

This clonotype was picked up a small number of times. The V call is TRBV3-1, the J call TRBJ1-2; TRBD1 might be the D (6 bases). Germline V gene lookup returns CDR1 LGHDT and CDR2 YNNKEL (reference sequence). The CDR3 extends over 16 amino acids. V dropped 1 base and J dropped 0 bases, with 12 bases sitting between them. Here the CDR3 DNA reads TGTGCCAGCAGCCAAGTGGGGGGCGCAGCTAACTATGGCTACACCTTC. As protein: CASSQVGGAANYGYTF.

V gene TRBV9 combines with J gene TRBJ2-5, with D perhaps assigned TRBD1 or TRBD2 (5 bases each). CDR1 SGDLS and CDR2 YYNGEE come from the germline V gene. V was clipped by 3 bases and J by 11 bases, with 23 bases between them. The CDR3 consists of 15 residues. The CDR3 DNA is TGTGCCAGCAGCGCCCCAGGGTACCGCGCGGGTGAGCAGTACTTC. It codes for CASSAPGYRAGEQYF.

This rearrangement joins TRBV12-3 or TRBV12-4 to TRBJ2-7, with D unclear. Trimming took 5 bases from V and 5 from J, leaving 16 bases between them. This CDR3 has 14 amino acids. The CDR3 sequence: CASSRYRERHEQYF. CDR3 DNA sequence: TGTGCCAGCAGTCGGTACAGAGAACGCCACGAGCAGTACTTC.

The chain employs TRBV10-3 and TRBJ2-3; 11 bases map to TRBD2. With 4 bases clipped from V and 2 bases from J, the junction kept 8 bases outside the gene matches. Germline-derived CDR1 and CDR2 are ENHRY and SYGVKD. The CDR3 runs to 17 residues. The CDR3 DNA reads as TGTGCCATCAGTGCCCAGGGACTAGCGGATTACACAGATACGCAGTATTTT. It is translated as CAISAQGLADYTDTQYF.

This clonotype was seen more than once but under ten times. The V gene is TRBV29-1, the J gene TRBJ2-7; D gene uncertain. Trimming shortened V by 0 bases and J by 5 bases, and 8 bases separated the two germline ends. The CDR3 runs 12 residues. Germline lookup yields CDR1 SQVTM and CDR2 ANQGSEA. CDR3 nucleotide sequence: TGCAGCGTTGAAGATCTTGTGAACGAGCAGTACTTC. This gives the protein CSVEDLVNEQYF.

The chain joins TRBV18 to TRBJ2-1; D unclear. Germline V gene data show CDR1 as KGHSH and CDR2 as LQKENI. The germline V and J ends were trimmed by 2 bases and 6 bases, with 17 bases remaining between them. The CDR3 runs to 16 residues. In DNA, the CDR3 is TGTGCCAGCTCACCAATAGCCGGAGAACTGTCCAATGAGCAGTTCTTC. It specifies CASSPIAGELSNEQFF.

The chain combines TRBV20-1 with TRBJ1-5; D ambiguous. Germline V gene data show CDR1 as DFQATT and CDR2 as SNEGSKA (reference sequence). CDR3 length: 13 amino acids. Between the trimmed V and J ends, which lost 5 bases and 4 bases, there was a span of 12 bases. The CDR3 nucleotides are TGCAGTGCTGGAGGACGGTTAAATCAGCCCCAGCATTTT. Amino acids: CSAGGRLNQPQHF.